The source of this TCR beta chain is a study of Graves' ophthalmopathy and Graves' hyperthyroidism. Findings of the study overall: Clonotypes were expanded in thyroid at above 0.001 frequency, and most also appeared in blood.

Amplified TCR beta CDR3 regions were obtained using RNA transcripts as template. Investigators did first-round RT-PCR with HTBI primers, then second-round multiplex PCR. TCRdb reprocessed the multiplex PCR reads via MiXCR and lists one record per CDR3 protein. The data contain 740,000 or so distinct CDR3 sequences, 35% to 50% of them singletons. This clonotype was observed many times. Its antigen is not known. CDR3 size: 14 residues. Germline lookup yields CDR1 LNHNV and CDR2 YYDKDF (reference sequence). V lost 1 base and J lost 2; bases outside the gene matches: 2. The clonotype originates from an adult man with Graves' ophthalmopathy. The sequenced sample was peripheral blood. The gene calls are TRBV15 and TRBJ2-7, with 7 bases matching TRBD1. This chain's CDR3 is CATSRGDSPYEQYF. In DNA form, the CDR3 reads TGTGCCACCAGCAGAGGGGACAGTCCCTACGAGCAGTACTTC.